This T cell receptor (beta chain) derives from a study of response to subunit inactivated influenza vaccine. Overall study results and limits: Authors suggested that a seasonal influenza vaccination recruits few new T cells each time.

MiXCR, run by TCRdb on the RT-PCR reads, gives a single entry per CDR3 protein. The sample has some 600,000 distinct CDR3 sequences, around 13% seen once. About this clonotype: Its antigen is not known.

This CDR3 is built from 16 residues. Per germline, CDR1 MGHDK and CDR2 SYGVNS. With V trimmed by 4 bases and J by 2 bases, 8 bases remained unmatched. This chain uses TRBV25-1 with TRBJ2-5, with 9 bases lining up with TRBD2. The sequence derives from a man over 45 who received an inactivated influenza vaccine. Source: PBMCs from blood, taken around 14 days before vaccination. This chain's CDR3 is CASSGAGLAGQETQYF. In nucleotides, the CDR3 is TGTGCCAGCAGTGGGGCCGGGCTAGCGGGACAAGAGACCCAGTACTTC.